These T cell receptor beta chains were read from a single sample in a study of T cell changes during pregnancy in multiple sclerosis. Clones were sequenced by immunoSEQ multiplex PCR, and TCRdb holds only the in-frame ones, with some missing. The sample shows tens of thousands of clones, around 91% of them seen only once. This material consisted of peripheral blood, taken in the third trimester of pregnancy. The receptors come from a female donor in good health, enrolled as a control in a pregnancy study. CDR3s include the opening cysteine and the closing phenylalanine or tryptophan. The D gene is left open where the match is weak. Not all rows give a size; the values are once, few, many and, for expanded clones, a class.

CDR3: CASSLGGVTDTQYF
DNA: TGTGCCAGCAGCTTAGGAGGAGTGACAGATACGCAGTATTTT
size: NA
D: NA
J: TRBJ2-3
V: TRBV7-2

CDR3: CASSWTGIGFGEKLFF
DNA: TGCGCCAGCAGCTGGACCGGGATAGGTTTTGGTGAAAAACTGTTTTTT
size: NA
D: NA
J: TRBJ1-4
V: TRBV5-1

CDR3: CAITTHTSGGTYNEQFF
DNA: TGTGCCATCACCACTCACACTAGCGGAGGCACCTACAATGAGCAGTTCTTC
size: NA
D: TRBD2
J: TRBJ2-1
V: TRBV10-3

CDR3: CASSPRTGNYGYTF
DNA: TGTGCCAGTAGTCCAAGGACAGGGAACTATGGCTACACCTTC
size: NA
D: TRBD1
J: TRBJ1-2
V: TRBV19

CDR3: CASSLTVPGSTEAFF
DNA: TGTGCCAGCAGTCTCACCGTTCCTGGCAGCACTGAAGCTTTCTTT
size: few
D: NA
J: TRBJ1-1
V: TRBV2

CDR3: CASSQGQLSNQPQHF
DNA: TGCGCCAGCAGCCAAGGACAGCTTAGCAATCAGCCCCAGCATTTT
size: NA
D: NA
J: TRBJ1-5
V: TRBV4-3

CDR3: CASSGRGLAKTDTQYF
DNA: TGTGCCAGCAGCGGGCGGGGACTAGCGAAAACAGATACGCAGTATTTT
size: NA
D: TRBD2
J: TRBJ2-3
V: TRBV9

CDR3: CASLQGAGTEAFF
DNA: TGTGCCAGCCTACAGGGGGCCGGCACTGAAGCTTTCTTT
size: NA
D: TRBD1
J: TRBJ1-1
V: TRBV6-6

CDR3: CATSRDPVTISGANVLTF
DNA: TGTGCCACCAGCAGAGATCCGGTTACTATCTCTGGGGCCAACGTCCTGACTTTC
size: NA
D: NA
J: TRBJ2-6
V: TRBV15

CDR3: CASSFGQGGETQYF
DNA: TGTGCCAGCAGCTTTGGACAGGGAGGCGAGACCCAGTACTTC
size: NA
D: TRBD1
J: TRBJ2-5
V: TRBV5-8

CDR3: CASSSRTSGRGTGELFF
DNA: TGTGCCAGCAGCTCCAGGACTAGCGGGAGGGGCACCGGGGAGCTGTTTTTT
size: NA
D: TRBD2
J: TRBJ2-2
V: TRBV7-2

CDR3: CASSEARGYRDGYTF
DNA: TGTGCCAGCAGTGAAGCTCGAGGCTACAGGGATGGCTACACCTTC
size: few
D: NA
J: TRBJ1-2
V: TRBV2

CDR3: CASSLTGGGGNQPQHF
DNA: TGTGCCAGCAGCTTAACAGGGGGCGGAGGCAATCAGCCCCAGCATTTT
size: NA
D: TRBD1
J: TRBJ1-5
V: TRBV7-9

CDR3: CASAKAGLSYNEQFF
DNA: TGTGCCAGCGCTAAGGCGGGACTCTCCTACAATGAGCAGTTCTTC
size: NA
D: NA
J: TRBJ2-1
V: TRBV2

CDR3: CASSFEGQSHEQYF
DNA: TGTGCCAGCAGCTTTGAGGGACAGTCCCACGAGCAGTACTTC
size: NA
D: TRBD1
J: TRBJ2-7
V: TRBV11-1

CDR3: CASSYPGRTGELFF
DNA: TGTGCCAGCAGCTATCCCGGCAGGACCGGGGAGCTGTTTTTT
size: NA
D: NA
J: TRBJ2-2
V: TRBV5-4

CDR3: CASGQGVNSPLHF
DNA: TGTGCCAGCGGACAGGGGGTAAATTCACCCCTCCACTTT
size: NA
D: TRBD1
J: TRBJ1-6
V: TRBV19

CDR3: CASSIIGQGRNEAFF
DNA: TGCGCCAGCAGCATCATTGGACAGGGTAGGAATGAAGCTTTCTTT
size: NA
D: TRBD1
J: TRBJ1-1
V: TRBV5-1

CDR3: CASSLAGGRNEQFF
DNA: TGTGCCAGCAGCTTAGCGGGGGGGCGGAATGAGCAGTTCTTC
size: once
D: TRBD2
J: TRBJ2-1
V: TRBV13

CDR3: CASSPGTSSRNEQYF
DNA: TGTGCCAGCAGCCCAGGGACTAGCTCAAGGAACGAGCAGTACTTC
size: NA
D: TRBD2
J: TRBJ2-7
V: TRBV5-8

CDR3: CAGRGGGTRDTF
DNA: TGTGCTGGACGGGGAGGGGGGACGAGGGACACCTTC
size: NA
D: NA
J: TRBJ1-2
V: TRBV30

CDR3: CAWSGPTHGLAGGLGYEQYF
DNA: TGTGCCTGGAGTGGACCTACGCACGGACTAGCGGGAGGCCTAGGATACGAGCAGTACTTC
size: NA
D: TRBD2
J: TRBJ2-7
V: TRBV30

CDR3: CASSLNSGTDTQYF
DNA: TGTGCCAGCAGCTTAAATTCCGGCACAGATACGCAGTATTTT
size: NA
D: NA
J: TRBJ2-3
V: TRBV11-3

CDR3: CASSPGGNTDTQYF
DNA: TGTGCCAGCTCACCCGGGGGAAACACAGATACGCAGTATTTT
size: NA
D: NA
J: TRBJ2-3
V: TRBV18

CDR3: CASSPTVATEAFF
DNA: TGCGCCAGCAGCCCGACAGTTGCCACTGAAGCTTTCTTT
size: NA
D: NA
J: TRBJ1-1
V: TRBV5-1

CDR3: CASSLDWTGDIDEQYF
DNA: TGTGCCAGCAGCTTGGACTGGACAGGGGATATCGACGAGCAGTACTTC
size: NA
D: TRBD1
J: TRBJ2-7
V: TRBV7-9

CDR3: CASGDRWDTEAFF
DNA: TGTGCCAGCGGGGACAGGTGGGACACTGAAGCTTTCTTT
size: NA
D: TRBD1
J: TRBJ1-1
V: TRBV2

CDR3: CAWKLAGGYNEQFF
DNA: TGTGCCTGGAAGCTAGCGGGGGGGTACAATGAGCAGTTCTTC
size: once
D: TRBD2
J: TRBJ2-1
V: TRBV30

CDR3: CAWNRAGGDQPQHF
DNA: TGTGCCTGGAACCGGGCAGGGGGCGATCAGCCCCAGCATTTT
size: NA
D: TRBD1
J: TRBJ1-5
V: TRBV30

CDR3: CASSRDPGTNNSPLHF
DNA: TGCGCCAGCAGCCGAGACCCCGGGACAAATAATTCACCCCTCCACTTT
size: NA
D: NA
J: TRBJ1-6
V: TRBV4-3

CDR3: CASRGTGTEETQYF
DNA: TGTGCCAGCAGGGGGACTGGAACGGAAGAGACCCAGTACTTC
size: NA
D: NA
J: TRBJ2-5
V: TRBV27

CDR3: CASSLAGGSSYNSPLHF
DNA: TGTGCCAGCAGCTTAGCAGGGGGAAGCTCCTATAATTCACCCCTCCACTTT
size: NA
D: NA
J: TRBJ1-6
V: TRBV7-2

CDR3: CASSFSGQRNSPLHF
DNA: TGTGCCAGCAGTTTCTCAGGACAGCGTAATTCACCCCTCCACTTT
size: NA
D: NA
J: TRBJ1-6
V: TRBV28

CDR3: CASSSPGVALIISYEQYF
DNA: TGTGCCAGCAGCTCCCCGGGGGTAGCGTTGATCATTTCCTACGAGCAGTACTTC
size: NA
D: NA
J: TRBJ2-7
V: TRBV7-2

CDR3: CAYRGQGIQNTEAFF
DNA: TGTGCCTACCGAGGACAGGGGATCCAGAACACTGAAGCTTTCTTT
size: NA
D: TRBD1
J: TRBJ1-1
V: TRBV2

CDR3: CASSHHRLATLQEQFF
DNA: TGTGCCAGCAGCCACCATCGACTAGCGACCCTTCAAGAGCAGTTCTTC
size: NA
D: TRBD2
J: TRBJ2-1
V: TRBV7-6

CDR3: CASSERGAGVNEQFF
DNA: TGTGCCAGCAGTGAACGTGGGGCGGGGGTAAATGAGCAGTTCTTC
size: NA
D: TRBD2
J: TRBJ2-1
V: TRBV6-1

CDR3: CASSKVGQTPTSRNTGELFF
DNA: TGTGCCAGCAGCAAAGTTGGGCAAACACCGACTAGCAGGAACACCGGGGAGCTGTTTTTT
size: few
D: NA
J: TRBJ2-2
V: TRBV21-1